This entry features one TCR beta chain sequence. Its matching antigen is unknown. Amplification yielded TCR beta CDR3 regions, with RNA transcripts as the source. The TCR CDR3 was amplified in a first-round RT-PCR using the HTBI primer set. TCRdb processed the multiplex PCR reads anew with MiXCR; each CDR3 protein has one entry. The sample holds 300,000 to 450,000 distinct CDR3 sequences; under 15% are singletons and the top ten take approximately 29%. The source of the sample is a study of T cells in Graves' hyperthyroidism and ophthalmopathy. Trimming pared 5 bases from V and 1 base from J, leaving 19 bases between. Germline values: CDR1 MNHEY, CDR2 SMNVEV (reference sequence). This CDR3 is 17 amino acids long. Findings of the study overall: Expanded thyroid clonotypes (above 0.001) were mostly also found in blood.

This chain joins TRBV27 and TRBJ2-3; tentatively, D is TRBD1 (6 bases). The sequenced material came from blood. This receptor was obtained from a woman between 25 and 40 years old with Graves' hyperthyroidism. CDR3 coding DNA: TGTGCCAGCAGTCCAGGCCGCTCGGCAGGGGGCACAGATACGCAGTATTTT. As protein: CASSPGRSAGGTDTQYF.